This entry is about one TCR beta chain. Its antigen is currently not known. Base quality data are lacking; no much larger clone is found one base away. These data are taken from a study of cytomegalovirus exposure and HLA in healthy donors (dated 2017 in TCRdb). At the level of the whole study: According to a later analysis, the 110 or so validation repertoires were produced on the same platform as the roughly 600 repertoires of the first cohort. The aim of the study was to test whether cataloging public T cell receptors could identify signatures of past pathogen exposure. A separate validation cohort of over 95 different subjects was used in addition to the roughly 670-subject first cohort. The study combined high-throughput TCR immunosequencing, statistical association of individual TCRs with disease status, and machine learning to predict cytomegalovirus infection status. Study-wide conclusions, independent of this receptor: Cytomegalovirus status was reported to be diagnosed by the classifier with high specificity and sensitivity in both the original and validation cohorts. A later analysis lacked HLA typing for the validation cohort, so it scored co-occurrence in that cohort across all 110 or so repertoires. A few of the identified cytomegalovirus-associated TCR beta chains were confirmed in vitro to be specific for cytomegalovirus antigens. A total of 164 TCR beta chains were listed by the study as associated with cytomegalovirus. In a later analysis, TCRs clustered in the first cohort were found to also tend to co-occur in the 120 or so validation repertoires, with approximately 94% of cluster scores above 0. While some public TCRs were present in many individuals, most TCR sequences turned up only very rarely across donors. According to the authors, the approach could potentially be generalized to other disease states and immunological phenotypes.

The library was made by the immunoSEQ multiplex PCR assay. For the original study's pipeline: A statistical classification framework was built to diagnose cytomegalovirus status from the catalog of TCR beta chain sequences. Held by TCRdb, this immuneACCESS table contains in-frame sequences only and omits some clones. Under half of the omission traces to an unresolved V gene where checked; the cause of the rest is unknown. That table furnishes V, J and clone size, whereas the DNA furnished D and trimming. This sample comprises around 350,000 clones, 86% of them detected only once. 0.83% of the sample goes to the ten largest clones. From the cysteine through the phenylalanine, the CDR3 covers 13 amino acids. Kept here is only the CDR3 DNA, which spans 39 bases and is read in frame from base 1. The trim is 6 bases for V and 1 base for J, with a gap of 8 bases between the germline ends. In the germline V gene, CDR1 corresponds to MDHEN and CDR2 to SYDVKM.

The donors belonged to the validation cohort of about 120 subjects, which was separate from the approximately 610-subject first cohort. This clonotype originated in a woman aged 18-29 years in good health and CMV-seronegative. Specimen: PBMCs. Recombination linked TRBV28 to TRBJ2-3; no D segment can be confidently identified. This receptor carries the CDR3 CASSPYGTDTQYF. The nucleotide sequence is TGTGCCAGCAGCCCCTACGGCACAGATACGCAGTATTTT.